The 26 T cell receptor beta chains below come from one sample, sequenced in a study of technical replicates of blood from a handful of donors. Produced via immunoSEQ multiplex PCR; TCRdb's table is partial and in-frame only. The sample has roughly 100,000 clones, around 96% seen once; the top ten hold roughly 0.21%. Sequenced sample: T cells isolated from PBMCs. The receptors come from a human donor in good health.

The chain recombines TRBV19 with TRBJ2-2, with TRBD2 as a possible D gene (6 bases). Germline CDR1 and CDR2: LNHDA and SQIVND (reference sequence). The germline V and J ends were trimmed by 7 bases and 4 bases, with 16 bases remaining between them. The CDR3 runs 15 residues. The CDR3 DNA sequence: TGTGCCAGTACCGCGGGGCGGGAAACCACCGGGGAGCTGTTTTTT. Translating gives CASTAGRETTGELFF.

The chain uses TRBV6-5 and TRBJ1-5; possibly TRBD1 for D (5 bases). CDR3 length: 15 residues. V dropped 4 bases and J dropped 2 bases, with 12 bases sitting between them. Per germline, CDR1 MNHEY and CDR2 SVGAGI. This CDR3 reads CASSWGTGGNQPQHF. The CDR3 coding sequence is TGTGCCAGCAGTTGGGGAACAGGAGGCAATCAGCCCCAGCATTTT.

This chain joins TRBV9 and TRBJ2-7, with TRBD1 as a possible D gene (5 bases). The length of the CDR3 is 15 residues. Per germline, CDR1 SGDLS and CDR2 YYNGEE. Deletions cut 4 bases from V and 4 bases from J, with 18 bases between. CDR3 in DNA: TGTGCCAGCAGCCCGGAAGGGGCCCGGTGGTACGAGCAGTACTTC. Translation gives CASSPEGARWYEQYF.

This clone came up once. The chain employs TRBV28 and TRBJ1-1, with D possibly TRBD1 on 6 matching bases. The CDR3 sequence is 17 residues long. Per germline, CDR1 MDHEN and CDR2 SYDVKM. V lost 4 bases to trimming and J lost 1 base, with 19 bases between them. CDR3 sequence reads: CASSWGGRTARNTEAFF. Here the CDR3 DNA reads TGTGCCAGCAGTTGGGGGGGAAGGACAGCCCGGAACACTGAAGCTTTCTTT.

This clone came up once. The chain recombines TRBV30 with TRBJ1-6; 12 nucleotides line up with TRBD1. This CDR3 region has 16 residues. Per the germline V gene, CDR1 is GTSNPN and CDR2 is SVGIG (reference sequence). V trimming: 1 base; J trimming: 11 bases; junction bases outside the gene matches: 9. The CDR3 reads CAWSALGQGASTPLHF. CDR3 sequence (DNA): TGTGCCTGGAGTGCCTTGGGACAGGGGGCATCCACACCCCTCCACTTT.

The chain recombines TRBV5-1 with TRBJ2-7; 13 nucleotides match TRBD2. V trimming: 4 bases; J trimming: 0 bases; junction bases outside the gene matches: 7. CDR3 length: 17 residues. Germline V gene lookup returns CDR1 SGHRS and CDR2 YFSETQ. For the CDR3, the DNA is TGCGCCAGCAGCCCCGGGACTAGCGGGGACAGCTCCTACGAGCAGTACTTC. This codes for CASSPGTSGDSSYEQYF. The full variable domain, rest sourced from reference TRBV5-1 and TRBJ2-7, is KAGVTQTPRYLIKTRGQQVTLSCSPISGHRSVSWYQQTPGQGLQFLFEYFSETQRNKGNFPGRFSGRQFSNSRSEMNVSTLELGDSALYLCASSPGTSGDSSYEQYFGPGTRLTVT.

About this clone: A read error may produce the germline difference seen at one junction end. The chain couples TRBV29-1 to TRBJ2-3, with D tentatively TRBD1 (5 bases). Germline CDR1 is SQVTM and CDR2 is ANQGSEA. This CDR3 is built from 13 residues. The CDR3 sequence: CGVIHPGSDTQYF. The CDR3 nucleotides are TGCGGCGTGATACATCCAGGGTCAGATACGCAGTATTTT.

This chain uses TRBV5-8 with TRBJ1-5, with D possibly TRBD1 on 5 matching bases. CDR3 length: 16 residues. The germline CDR1 and CDR2 sequences are SGHTS and YDEGEE. With 5 bases removed from V and 0 bases from J, the gap between germline ends came to 15 bases. Written as DNA, the CDR3 is TGTGCCAGCAGATCCCGACGGACACGTAGCAATCAGCCCCAGCATTTT. This gives the protein CASRSRRTRSNQPQHF.

This clone turned up a few times. The chain carries TRBV9 and TRBJ1-1; maybe TRBD1 (5 bases). The V end lost 3 bases, the J end lost 2 bases, and 14 bases lay between the germline ends. The CDR3 extends over 15 amino acids. Germline assignment: CDR1 SGDLS and CDR2 YYNGEE. The CDR3 is CASSEGHRPNTEAFF. CDR3 sequence (DNA): TGTGCCAGCAGCGAGGGGCACAGGCCTAACACTGAAGCTTTCTTT.

The chain carries TRBV5-1 and TRBJ2-7; tentative D call: TRBD1 (6 bases). Per germline, CDR1 SGHRS and CDR2 YFSETQ. The CDR3 runs 17 residues. Trimming removed 1 base from V and 4 bases from J, with 21 bases in between. CDR3 loop: CASSLRPPAGQSYEQYF. The CDR3 DNA follows: TGCGCCAGCAGCTTGCGGCCCCCAGCCGGACAGAGTTACGAGCAGTACTTC. Drawing the rest from reference TRBV5-1 and TRBJ2-7, the complete variable domain is KAGVTQTPRYLIKTRGQQVTLSCSPISGHRSVSWYQQTPGQGLQFLFEYFSETQRNKGNFPGRFSGRQFSNSRSEMNVSTLELGDSALYLCASSLRPPAGQSYEQYFGPGTRLTVT.

The chain employs TRBV30 and TRBJ1-3; D perhaps matches TRBD1 (6 bases). The CDR3 totals 16 residues. Germline V gene lookup returns CDR1 GTSNPN and CDR2 SVGIG (reference sequence). Deletions cut 4 bases from V and 4 bases from J, with 20 bases between. Here the CDR3 reads CAWTKTMGAWGNTIYF. DNA of the CDR3: TGTGCCTGGACTAAAACGATGGGGGCGTGGGGAAACACCATATATTTT.

The rearrangement joins TRBV5-1 to TRBJ2-1; D is possibly TRBD2 (6 bases). The germline V gene encodes CDR1 SGHRS and CDR2 YFSETQ. Between the trimmed V and J ends, which lost 4 bases and 0 bases, there was a span of 14 bases. The CDR3 extends over 16 amino acids. CDR3 DNA sequence: TGCGCCAGCAGCGGGGATAGCGGTAGCTCCTACAATGAGCAGTTCTTC. Translated: CASSGDSGSSYNEQFF.

Only a few counts were recorded for this clone. The chain couples TRBV6-6 to TRBJ1-1; D possibly corresponds to TRBD1 (5 bases). The CDR3 loop spans 13 amino acids. The V end was cut by 0 bases, the J end by 10 bases, with 12 bases between. Per the germline V gene, CDR1 is MNHNY and CDR2 is SVGAGI (reference sequence). The CDR3 nucleotides read TGTGCCAGCAGTTACTCGATTCCGGGGGGAGCTTTCTTT. It yields the protein CASSYSIPGGAFF.

This chain connects TRBV2 to TRBJ1-6; TRBD1 matches at 9 bases. The V gene's germline CDR1 is SNHLY and CDR2 FYNNEI. The ends lost 5 bases at V and 7 bases at J; junction bases unmatched: 3. The CDR3 runs 14 residues. CDR3 in amino acids: CASSPGQGNSPLHF. In DNA form, the CDR3 reads TGTGCCAGCAGTCCGGGACAGGGAAATTCACCCCTCCACTTT.

This sequence joins TRBV9 and TRBJ1-2; D is perhaps TRBD1 (6 bases). The germline V and J ends were trimmed by 3 bases and 4 bases, with 16 bases remaining between them. Germline V CDR1 and CDR2: SGDLS, YYNGEE. The CDR3 spans 15 residues. The CDR3 DNA is TGTGCCAGCAGCGCCATCAACCCCAGGGGCTATGGCTACACCTTC. It specifies CASSAINPRGYGYTF. The full variable domain, its missing parts supplied by reference TRBV9 and TRBJ1-2, is DSGVTQTPKHLITATGQRVTLRCSPRSGDLSVYWYQQSLDQGLQFLIQYYNGEERAKGNILERFSAQQFPDLHSELNLSSLELGDSALYFCASSAINPRGYGYTFGSGTRLTVV.

As DNA, the CDR3 is TGTGCCAGCAGCTTTGACGGGGGGCGCCAAGAGACCCAGTACTTC. This encodes CASSFDGGRQETQYF. The chain recombines TRBV11-3 with TRBJ2-5; tentative D call: TRBD2 (7 bases). The germline V gene encodes CDR1 SGHNT and CDR2 YENEEA. The CDR3 consists of 15 residues. V lost 3 bases, J lost 1 base, and 12 bases lay in between.

The V call is TRBV28, the J call TRBJ2-7; the D is unclear. Germline CDR1 MDHEN, CDR2 SYDVKM. The V gene lost 5 bases and the J gene lost 3 bases, with 17 bases spanning the gap. The CDR3 contains 15 residues. CDR3 nucleotides: TGTGCCAGCAGTGTAAGTGGGCAGCCGTACTACGAGCAGTACTTC. Protein product: CASSVSGQPYYEQYF.

The V gene is TRBV16, the J gene TRBJ2-7; D perhaps matches TRBD2 (5 bases). Germline values: CDR1 KGHSY, CDR2 FQNENV. V dropped 3 bases and J dropped 1 base, with 7 bases sitting between them. The CDR3 is 13 amino acids. CDR3 DNA sequence: TGTGCCAGCAGCCAGGGAGTATCCTACGAGCAGTACTTC. Protein sequence: CASSQGVSYEQYF.

The chain employs TRBV5-1 and TRBJ2-7; the match to TRBD1 covers 9 bases. The germline gives CDR1 SGHRS, CDR2 YFSETQ. After removal of 3 bases from V and 0 bases from J, the junction contained 7 bases not matched to a gene. The CDR3 length is 16 residues. The CDR3 sequence is CASSSQTGGASYEQYF. CDR3 nucleotides: TGCGCCAGCAGCTCGCAAACAGGGGGCGCCTCCTACGAGCAGTACTTC.

The V and J genes are TRBV13 and TRBJ1-2; D is perhaps TRBD1 (5 bases). Germline V gives CDR1 PRHDT, CDR2 FYEKMQ (reference sequence). With 4 bases removed from V and 1 base from J, the gap between germline ends came to 13 bases. The CDR3 sequence is 15 residues long. Here the CDR3 reads CASSSRQGGNYGYTF. For the CDR3, the DNA is TGTGCCAGCAGCTCGAGGCAGGGAGGTAACTATGGCTACACCTTC.

This chain uses TRBV19 with TRBJ2-7, with 7 bases identical to TRBD1. Germline V gene sequence: CDR1 LNHDA, CDR2 SQIVND (reference sequence). The CDR3 sequence is 14 residues long. This CDR3 reads CSTSPGTEGYEQYF. The CDR3 DNA is TGTTCGACATCCCCCGGGACAGAGGGCTACGAGCAGTACTTC.

The CDR3 reads CASSTTGSSYNEQFF. CDR3 DNA sequence: TGTGCCAGCAGTACTACAGGGAGCTCCTACAATGAGCAGTTCTTC. V and J are TRBV6-5 and TRBJ2-1; D possibly corresponds to TRBD1 (6 bases). V lost 5 bases and J lost 0, with 11 bases in between. The CDR3 covers 15 residues. Germline V gene lookup returns CDR1 MNHEY and CDR2 SVGAGI.

V is TRBV13 and J is TRBJ2-3; 9 nucleotides line up with TRBD1. This CDR3 has 19 amino acids. J lost 2 bases, V lost 0 bases, and 12 bases had no gene match. The germline CDR1 and CDR2 sequences are PRHDT and FYEKMQ (reference sequence). The CDR3, as DNA: TGTGCCAGCAGCTTAGGCCCTAGCCGAACAGGGGGCCACACAGATACGCAGTATTTT. This codes for CASSLGPSRTGGHTDTQYF.

This chain links TRBV7-2 with TRBJ1-1; the match to TRBD1 covers 7 bases. The V gene end was trimmed by 5 bases and the J gene end by 4 bases; junction bases not matched to a gene: 16. Germline assignment: CDR1 SGHTA and CDR2 FQGNSA. CDR3 length: 17 residues. This chain's CDR3 is CASSRPTGTVFITEAFF. The CDR3 DNA reads TGTGCCAGCAGCAGACCCACCGGGACAGTATTCATCACTGAAGCTTTCTTT.

The rearrangement uses TRBV18 and TRBJ1-2; TRBD1 is a possible D gene (5 bases). This CDR3 region has 14 residues. From germline, CDR1 is KGHSH and CDR2 LQKENI. Trimming left V 2 bases short and J 1 base short, with 8 bases between. CDR3: CASSPGANNYGYTF. The CDR3 DNA is TGTGCCAGCTCACCAGGGGCGAATAACTATGGCTACACCTTC.

The chain couples TRBV5-4 to TRBJ2-1; 9 bases agree with TRBD2. The CDR3 runs 16 residues. Germline CDR1 SGHNT, CDR2 YYREEE (reference sequence). Trimming took 3 bases from V and 3 from J; bases not matched to a gene: 7. The CDR3 nucleotides read TGTGCCAGCAGCTCCGGCGGGGGGGGAAGCTACAATGAGCAGTTCTTC. As protein: CASSSGGGGSYNEQFF.